This T cell receptor beta chain was captured by sequencing in a study of OX40 agonist ivuxolimab in advanced cancers. The protocol was immunoSEQ multiplex PCR, while the TCRdb copy is restricted to in-frame clones and leaves out a portion. The sample consists of tens of thousands of clones, roughly 92% of them appearing once. With 5 bases removed from V and 1 base from J, the gap between germline ends came to 11 bases. The V gene's germline CDR1 is LNHDA and CDR2 SQIVND (reference sequence). The CDR3 consists of 14 residues. Sequencing used CD4+ or CD8+ T cells sorted from blood, obtained in a trial of the OX40 agonist ivuxolimab. V is TRBV19 and J is TRBJ1-1; no definite D call. The sequence came from an adult with an advanced solid tumor such as melanoma, head and neck, liver or kidney cancer. The CDR3 protein is CASSSGGRNTEAFF. For the CDR3, the DNA is TGTGCCAGTAGTTCTGGCGGGAGGAACACTGAAGCTTTCTTT.